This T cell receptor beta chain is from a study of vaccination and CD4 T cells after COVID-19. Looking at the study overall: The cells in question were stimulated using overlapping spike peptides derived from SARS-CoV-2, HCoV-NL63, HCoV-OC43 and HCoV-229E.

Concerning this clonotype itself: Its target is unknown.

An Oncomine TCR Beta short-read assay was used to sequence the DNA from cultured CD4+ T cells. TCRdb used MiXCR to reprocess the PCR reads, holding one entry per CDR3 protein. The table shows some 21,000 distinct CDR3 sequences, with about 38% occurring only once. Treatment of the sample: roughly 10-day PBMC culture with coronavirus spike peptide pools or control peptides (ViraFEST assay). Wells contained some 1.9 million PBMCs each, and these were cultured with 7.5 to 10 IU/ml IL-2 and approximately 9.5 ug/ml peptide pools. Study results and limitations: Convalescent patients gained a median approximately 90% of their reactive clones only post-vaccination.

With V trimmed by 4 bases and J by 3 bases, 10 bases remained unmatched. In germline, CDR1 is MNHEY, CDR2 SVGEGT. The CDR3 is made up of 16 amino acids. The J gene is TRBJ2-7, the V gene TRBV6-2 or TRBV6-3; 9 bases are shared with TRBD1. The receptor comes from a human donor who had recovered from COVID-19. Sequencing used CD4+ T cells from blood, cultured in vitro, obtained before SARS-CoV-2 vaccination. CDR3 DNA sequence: TGTGCCAGCAGTTCTACAGGGGGCACACAATACTACGAGCAGTACTTC. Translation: CASSSTGGTQYYEQYF.